The 8 T cell receptor beta chains given below trace back to one sample, sequenced in a study of T cells after yellow fever vaccination. TCRdb reprocessed the 5' RACE reads via MiXCR and lists one record per CDR3 protein. This table has approximately 12,000 distinct CDR3 sequences, around 5.8% appearing once. Sequencing was performed on PBMCs, either bulk or a sorted T-cell subset (CD4+, CD8+, memory, or dextramer-sorted; not recorded which), taken on the day of the yellow fever booster vaccination. These receptors originate from a man aged 25 to 40 who received the YFV17D yellow fever vaccine.

Sample share makes this clonotype medium-sized. J is TRBJ1-5 and V is TRBV5-1, with D uncertain. Per germline, CDR1 SGHRS and CDR2 YFSETQ. The CDR3 has 15 residues. V was trimmed by 0 bases and J by 0 bases, leaving 7 bases between them. CDR3 sequence: CASSLEGGSNQPQHF. The CDR3 region has the DNA TGCGCCAGCAGCTTGGAGGGAGGTAGCAATCAGCCCCAGCATTTT.

This clonotype appeared many times. The chain combines TRBV5-1 with TRBJ2-7; TRBD2 agrees at 8 bases. V trimming: 4 bases; J trimming: 0 bases; junction bases outside the gene matches: 9. The V gene's germline CDR1 is SGHRS and CDR2 YFSETQ. The CDR3 covers 16 residues. The CDR3 here is CASSPLAATSSYEQYF. The CDR3 DNA sequence: TGCGCCAGCAGCCCACTAGCGGCGACGAGCTCCTACGAGCAGTACTTC.

This clonotype was seen many times. The chain uses TRBV11-3 and TRBJ2-1; D gene uncertain. Germline assignment: CDR1 SGHNT and CDR2 YENEEA. V was clipped by 1 base and J by 5 bases, with 6 bases between them. The CDR3 has 13 residues. Written as DNA, the CDR3 is TGTGCCAGCAGCTTAGCTCGCAACAATGAGCAGTTCTTC. Protein product: CASSLARNNEQFF.

This clonotype was seen at least ten times. The rearrangement uses TRBV20-1 and TRBJ2-3; TRBD1 agrees at 8 bases. Germline V lookup: CDR1 DFQATT, CDR2 SNEGSKA (reference sequence). The CDR3 runs 15 residues. V dropped 6 bases and J dropped 2; count of bases not matched to a gene: 10. This CDR3 reads CSARTGTASTDTQYF. The DNA for the CDR3 is TGCAGTGCAAGGACAGGGACGGCCTCCACAGATACGCAGTATTTT.

This clonotype was recorded at least ten times. The genes are TRBV10-3 and TRBJ1-1; D remains ambiguous. Trimming shortened V by 8 bases and J by 4 bases, and 11 bases separated the two germline ends. There are 12 residues in the CDR3. The germline CDR1 and CDR2 sequences are ENHRY and SYGVKD. The CDR3 region is CAIAPAGTEAFF. CDR3 nucleotides: TGTGCCATCGCCCCCGCGGGCACTGAAGCTTTCTTT.

By share, this clonotype ranks as medium-sized (0.01 to 0.1%). The chain joins TRBV12-3 or TRBV12-4 to TRBJ2-1; 14 bases are a match to TRBD2. V trimming: 7 bases; J trimming: 8 bases; junction bases outside the gene matches: 7. There are 15 residues in the CDR3. The CDR3 DNA is TGTGCCAGCACCCGGACTAGCGGGAGGAGGGATGAGCAGTTCTTC. It specifies CASTRTSGRRDEQFF.

The chain couples TRBV7-2 to TRBJ1-5; no definite D call. This CDR3 region has 13 residues. CDR1 and CDR2 (germline): SGHTA, FQGNSA. Trimming took off 2 bases at V and 5 bases at J, with 7 bases between the two ends. CDR3 in amino acids: CASSLMRDQPQHF. The CDR3 DNA sequence: TGTGCCAGCAGCTTAATGAGGGATCAGCCCCAGCATTTT.

This clonotype was counted many times. This sequence joins TRBV12-3 or TRBV12-4 and TRBJ1-5; D remains unclear. This CDR3 has 14 amino acids. V shed 7 bases and J shed 2 bases, with 12 bases lying between them. Here the CDR3 DNA reads TGTGCCAGCAATAGGACGCCCGGCAATCAGCCCCAGCATTTT. It encodes CASNRTPGNQPQHF.